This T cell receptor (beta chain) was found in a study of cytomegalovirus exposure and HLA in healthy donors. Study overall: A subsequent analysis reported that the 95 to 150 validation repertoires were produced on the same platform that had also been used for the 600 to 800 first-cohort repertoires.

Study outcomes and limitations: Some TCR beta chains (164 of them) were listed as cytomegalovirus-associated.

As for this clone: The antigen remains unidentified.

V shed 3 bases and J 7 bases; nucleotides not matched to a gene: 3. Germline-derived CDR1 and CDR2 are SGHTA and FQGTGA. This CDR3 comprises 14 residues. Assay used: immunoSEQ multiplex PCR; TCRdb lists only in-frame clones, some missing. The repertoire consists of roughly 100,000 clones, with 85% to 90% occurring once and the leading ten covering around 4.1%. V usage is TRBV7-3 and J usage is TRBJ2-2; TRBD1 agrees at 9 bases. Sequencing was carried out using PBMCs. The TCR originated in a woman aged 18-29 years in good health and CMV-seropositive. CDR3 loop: CASSFDRGNGELFF. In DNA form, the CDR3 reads TGTGCCAGCAGCTTTGACAGGGGGAACGGGGAGCTGTTTTTT. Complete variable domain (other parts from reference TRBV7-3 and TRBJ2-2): GAGVSQTPSNKVTEKGKYVELRCDPISGHTALYWYRQSLGQGPEFLIYFQGTGAADDSGLPNDRFFAVRPEGSVSTLKIQRTERGDSAVYLCASSFDRGNGELFFGEGSRLTVL.